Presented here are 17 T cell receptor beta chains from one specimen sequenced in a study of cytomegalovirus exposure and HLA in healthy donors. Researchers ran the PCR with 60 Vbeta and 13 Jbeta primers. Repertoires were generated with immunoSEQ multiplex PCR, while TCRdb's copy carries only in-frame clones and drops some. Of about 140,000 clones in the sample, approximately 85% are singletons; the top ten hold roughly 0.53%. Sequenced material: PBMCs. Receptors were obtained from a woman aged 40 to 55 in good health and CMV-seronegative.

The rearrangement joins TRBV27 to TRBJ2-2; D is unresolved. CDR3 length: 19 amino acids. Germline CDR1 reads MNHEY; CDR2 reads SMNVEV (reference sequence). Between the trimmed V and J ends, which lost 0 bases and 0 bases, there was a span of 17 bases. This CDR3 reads CASSLSWALGVSNTGELFF. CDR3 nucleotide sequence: TGTGCCAGCAGTTTATCTTGGGCGCTGGGTGTCTCGAACACCGGGGAGCTGTTTTTT.

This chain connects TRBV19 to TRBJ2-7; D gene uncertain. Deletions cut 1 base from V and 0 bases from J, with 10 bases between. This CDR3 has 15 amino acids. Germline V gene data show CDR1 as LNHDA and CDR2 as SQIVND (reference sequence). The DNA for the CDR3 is TGTGCCAGTAGTATAGGGCGGCAGAGCTCCTACGAGCAGTACTTC. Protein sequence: CASSIGRQSSYEQYF.

The CDR3 coding sequence is TGTGCCAGCAGCTTAAATCTGGGCTGGGAGACCCAGTACTTC. Amino acid sequence: CASSLNLGWETQYF. J is TRBJ2-5 and V is TRBV7-9, with D uncertain. The length of the CDR3 is 14 residues. The V end was cut by 2 bases, the J end by 5 bases, with 12 bases between. The germline V gene encodes CDR1 SEHNR and CDR2 FQNEAQ (reference sequence).

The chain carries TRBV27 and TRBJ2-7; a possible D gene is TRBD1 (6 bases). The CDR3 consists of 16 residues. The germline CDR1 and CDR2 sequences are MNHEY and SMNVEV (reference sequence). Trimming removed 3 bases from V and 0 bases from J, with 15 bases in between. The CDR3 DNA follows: TGTGCCAGCAGTTTGACGTCCCGGGACACCTCCTACGAGCAGTACTTC. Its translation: CASSLTSRDTSYEQYF.

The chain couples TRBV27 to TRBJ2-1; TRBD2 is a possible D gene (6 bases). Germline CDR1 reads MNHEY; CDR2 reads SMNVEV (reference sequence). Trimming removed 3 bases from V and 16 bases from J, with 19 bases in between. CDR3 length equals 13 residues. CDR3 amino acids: CASSLGRDSARFF. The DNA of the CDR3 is TGTGCCAGCAGTTTGGGCCGGGACTCTGCCCGATTCTTC.

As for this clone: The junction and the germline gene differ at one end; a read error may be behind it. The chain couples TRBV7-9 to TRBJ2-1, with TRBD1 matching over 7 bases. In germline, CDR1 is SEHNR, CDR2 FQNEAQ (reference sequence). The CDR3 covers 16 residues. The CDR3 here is CASSLAWRQGTNEQFF. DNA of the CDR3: TGTGCCAGCAGTTTAGCGTGGAGACAGGGTACAAATGAGCAGTTCTTC.

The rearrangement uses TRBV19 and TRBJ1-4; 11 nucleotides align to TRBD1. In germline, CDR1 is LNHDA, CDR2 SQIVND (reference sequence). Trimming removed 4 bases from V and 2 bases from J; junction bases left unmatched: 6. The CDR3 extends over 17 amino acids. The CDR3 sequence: CASSKRTGGATNEKLFF. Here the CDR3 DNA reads TGTGCCAGTAGTAAGCGGACAGGGGGCGCGACTAATGAAAAACTGTTTTTT.

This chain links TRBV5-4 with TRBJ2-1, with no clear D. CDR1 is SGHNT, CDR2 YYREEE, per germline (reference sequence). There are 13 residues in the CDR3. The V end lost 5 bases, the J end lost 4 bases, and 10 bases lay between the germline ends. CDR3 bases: TGTGCCAGCAGGAGTGACACTTACAATGAGCAGTTCTTC. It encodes CASRSDTYNEQFF.

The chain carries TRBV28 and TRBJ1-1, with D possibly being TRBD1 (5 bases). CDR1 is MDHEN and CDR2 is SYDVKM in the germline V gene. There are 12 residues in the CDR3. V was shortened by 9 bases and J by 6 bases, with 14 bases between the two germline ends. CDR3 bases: TGTGCCAGTAGTCCAGGGTGGCCTGAAGCTTTCTTT. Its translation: CASSPGWPEAFF.

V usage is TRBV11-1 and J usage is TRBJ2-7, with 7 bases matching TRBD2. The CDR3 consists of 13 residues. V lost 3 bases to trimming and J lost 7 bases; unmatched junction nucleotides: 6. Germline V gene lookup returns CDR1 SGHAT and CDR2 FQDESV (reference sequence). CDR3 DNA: TGTGCCAGCAGCTTGTGGACTAGTTGGGAGCAGTACTTC. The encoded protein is CASSLWTSWEQYF.

The CDR3 protein is CASSRRQGTDGELFF. The DNA for the CDR3 is TGTGCCAGCAGCCGGAGACAGGGGACTGACGGGGAGCTGTTTTTT. The rearrangement joins TRBV11-2 to TRBJ2-2, with TRBD1 matching 8 bases. Germline V gene sequence: CDR1 SGHAT, CDR2 FQNNGV. The CDR3 is made up of 15 amino acids. The junction had 9 bases not matched to a gene; V was cut back by 5 bases and J by 7 bases.

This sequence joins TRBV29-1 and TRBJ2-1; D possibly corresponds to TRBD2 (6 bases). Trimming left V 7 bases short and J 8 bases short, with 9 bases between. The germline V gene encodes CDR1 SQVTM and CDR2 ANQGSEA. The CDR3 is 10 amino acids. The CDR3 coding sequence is TGCAGCGGCGGGAACTATGAGCAGTTCTTC. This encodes CSGGNYEQFF.

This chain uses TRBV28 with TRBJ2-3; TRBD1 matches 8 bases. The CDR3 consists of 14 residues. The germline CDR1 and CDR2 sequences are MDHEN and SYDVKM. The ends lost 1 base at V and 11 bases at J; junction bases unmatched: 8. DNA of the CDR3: TGTGCCAGCAGTTTATCGGACAGGGCACACAGGCAGTATTTT. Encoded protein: CASSLSDRAHRQYF.

The CDR3 here is CASNSGGPNYGYTF. The CDR3, as DNA: TGTGCCAGCAATTCGGGGGGCCCTAACTATGGCTACACCTTC. The chain combines TRBV6-1 with TRBJ1-2, with D perhaps matching TRBD1 (6 bases). The V and J ends lost 7 bases and 0 bases respectively, with 12 bases between them. This CDR3 is 14 amino acids long. Germline values: CDR1 MNHNS, CDR2 SASEGT.

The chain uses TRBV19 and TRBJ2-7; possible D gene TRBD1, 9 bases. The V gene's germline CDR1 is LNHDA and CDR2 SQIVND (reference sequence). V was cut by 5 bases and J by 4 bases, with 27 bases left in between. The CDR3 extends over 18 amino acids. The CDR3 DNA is TGTGCCAGTAGTCGACAGGGGGAGGTCCTACTAGCGGATTACGAGCAGTACTTC. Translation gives CASSRQGEVLLADYEQYF.

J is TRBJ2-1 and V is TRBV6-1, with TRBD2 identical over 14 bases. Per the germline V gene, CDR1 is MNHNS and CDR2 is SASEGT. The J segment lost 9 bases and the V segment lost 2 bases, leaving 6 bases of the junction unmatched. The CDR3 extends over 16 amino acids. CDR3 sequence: CASSEIGLAGGPEQFF. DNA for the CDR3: TGTGCCAGCAGTGAAATAGGACTAGCGGGAGGACCTGAGCAGTTCTTC.

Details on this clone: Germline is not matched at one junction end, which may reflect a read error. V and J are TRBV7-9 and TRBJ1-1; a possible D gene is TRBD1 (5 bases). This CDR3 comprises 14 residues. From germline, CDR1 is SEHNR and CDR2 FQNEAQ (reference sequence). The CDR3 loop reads CASSRPGLDTGAFF. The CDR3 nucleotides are TGTGCCAGCAGTAGACCAGGGCTCGACACTGGAGCTTTCTTT.